The 6 T cell receptor beta chains below come from one sample, sequenced in a study of T cells in women clearing cervical HPV infection. The protocol was immunoSEQ multiplex PCR, while the TCRdb copy is restricted to in-frame clones and leaves out a portion. The record lists tens of thousands of clones, of which the ten most abundant hold about 6.3%. Sequenced: blood buffy coat. All receptors come from a woman between 18 and 75 years old with a cervical HPV16 infection that either progressed to CIN3+ or cleared (not recorded which).

Worth noting for this clone: The read falls 3 residues short of the CDR3 end, and the missing part is taken from the germline J gene. The chain employs TRBV5-8 and TRBJ2-2; 7 positions agree with TRBD1. Trimming cost V 5 bases and J 5 bases; bases outside gene matches: 9. Per the germline V gene, CDR1 is SGHTS and CDR2 is YDEGEE. This CDR3 is built from 15 residues. The part of the CDR3 DNA that was read is TGTGCCAGCAGAGGGGGCGCGGTTCAAACCGGGGAG. Translation gives CASRGGAVQTGE. The complete CDR3 sequence is CASRGGAVQTGELFF. The full variable domain, completed using reference TRBV5-8 and TRBJ2-2, is EAGVTQSPTHLIKTRGQQATLRCSPISGHTSVYWYQQALGLGLQFLLWYDEGEERNRGNFPPRFSGRQFPNYSSELNVNALELEDSALYLCASRGGAVQTGELFFGEGSRLTVL.

Comment on this clone: Coverage ceases 3 residues before the CDR3 finishes, and the germline J gene fills in the end. The gene calls are TRBV7-2 and TRBJ2-4; TRBD1 matches 9 bases. Germline assignment: CDR1 SGHTA and CDR2 FQGNSA. The CDR3 is 14 residues long. The CDR3 loop is CASSITGGSGGQYF. The covered CDR3 bases are TGTGCCAGCAGCATAACAGGGGGCAGTGGGGGT.

Remarks on this clone: The CDR3 goes on 3 residues after the read ends, and that part is filled in from the germline J gene. This chain links TRBV20-1 with TRBJ1-2; no firm D call. There are 16 residues in the CDR3. Per germline, CDR1 DFQATT and CDR2 SNEGSKA (reference sequence). The CDR3 sequence is CSARVKLAGEADTYTF. The part of the CDR3 DNA that was read is TGCAGTGCTAGAGTGAAACTAGCGGGAGAAGCCGATACC.

On this clone: The read falls 3 residues short of the CDR3 end, and the missing part is taken from the germline J gene. V usage is TRBV20-1 and J usage is TRBJ2-3; 9 bases fit TRBD1. Germline assignment: CDR1 DFQATT and CDR2 SNEGSKA (reference sequence). This CDR3 spans 14 amino acids. Partial CDR3 DNA: TGCAGTGCTAGAACAGGGGGCGGTCAAGAGACG. Translating it yields CSARTGGGQET. Given in full, the CDR3 is CSARTGGGQETQYF.

With respect to this clone: Sequencing ends 3 residues short of the CDR3 end; the germline J gene provides the rest. This sequence joins TRBV29-1 and TRBJ2-1, with TRBD2 matching over 13 bases. V shed 4 bases and J 7 bases; nucleotides not matched to a gene: 7. In germline, CDR1 is SQVTM, CDR2 ANQGSEA. This CDR3 region has 15 residues. The DNA read from the CDR3 is TGCAGCGTTGCCTTGACTAGCGGGAGGCAAAATGAG. Protein sequence: CSVALTSGRQNE. The complete CDR3 reads CSVALTSGRQNEQFF.

A remark on this clone: The read stops 3 residues short of the end of the CDR3; the missing end is completed from the germline J gene. The chain combines TRBV18 with TRBJ1-2, with D perhaps matching TRBD1 (5 bases). The germline V gene has CDR1 KGHSH and CDR2 LQKENI. This CDR3 is 14 amino acids long. The CDR3 DNA, read in part, is TGTGCCAGCTCAACTCCAGGGCCGGGAGATACC. It yields the protein CASSTPGPGDT. The whole CDR3 sequence reads CASSTPGPGDTYTF.